This T cell receptor beta chain is drawn from a study of OX40 agonist ivuxolimab in advanced cancers. Study-wide context: At roughly 80% male, the cohort had a mean age of 60 years, ranging from roughly 20 to 85. It was permissible to have had prior anti-PD-1, anti-PD-L1 or anti-CTLA-4 therapy, and about 40% had some.

This CDR3 comprises 19 residues. V dropped 2 bases and J dropped 7; count of bases not matched to a gene: 14. CDR1 SGHTA and CDR2 FQGNSA come from the germline V gene. Blood was sampled at baseline, cycle 4 day 1, and cycle 7 day 1. TCRdb keeps only in-frame clones here, not all; method: immunoSEQ multiplex PCR. The profile covers some 50,000 clones, with about 89% appearing a single time and about 1.7% taken by the ten largest. This rearrangement joins TRBV7-2 to TRBJ2-7; TRBD2 agrees at 16 bases. The sequencing here drew on CD4+ or CD8+ T cells sorted from blood, taken in a trial of the OX40 agonist ivuxolimab. The TCR was taken from an adult with an advanced solid tumor such as melanoma, head and neck, liver or kidney cancer. DNA of the CDR3: TGTGCCAGCAGCTTAAGAGGAGATGGGACTAGCGGGAGGGCCCGGGAGCAGTACTTC. Its protein product is CASSLRGDGTSGRAREQYF.